These T cell receptor beta chains were read from a single sample in a study of a mutant IDH1 vaccine in newly diagnosed glioma. Their target antigens are unknown. Sequencing used immunoSEQ multiplex PCR; TCRdb keeps in-frame clones, though not all of them. This repertoire shows about 27,000 clones, around 80% found once; its top ten account for roughly 7.8%. The starting material was PBMCs, obtained from a glioma patient whose treatment included an IDH1 peptide vaccine. Every receptor here comes from a man in his forties or fifties with glioma. Each CDR3 is given with its conserved first and last residue. The D gene is left open where the match is weak. Clone size is given for some rows only: seen once, a few or many times, or a class if the clone is expanded.

v_call	clone_size	j_call	d_call	cdr3_aa	cdr3_nt
TRBV7-6	once	TRBJ2-3	TRBD2	CASSLAPSGELDTQYF	TGTGCCAGCAGCTTAGCTCCCAGCGGGGAACTGGATACGCAGTATTTT
TRBV11-2	.	TRBJ1-2	.	CASSLRGYGYTF	TGTGCCAGCAGCTTGCGGGGGTATGGCTACACCTTC
TRBV2	.	TRBJ2-7	.	CASSDITYEQYF	TGTGCCAGCAGTGATATCACCTACGAGCAGTACTTC
TRBV18	few	TRBJ2-1	.	CASSKESSSNEQFF	TGTGCCAGCTCGAAGGAAAGCTCGAGCAATGAGCAGTTCTTC
TRBV14	.	TRBJ2-7	.	CASSQDQASYEQYF	TGTGCCAGCAGCCAAGACCAGGCCTCCTACGAGCAGTACTTC
TRBV6-1	.	TRBJ1-3	.	CASSESSGNTIYF	TGTGCCAGCAGTGAAAGCTCTGGAAACACCATATATTTT
TRBV7-8	.	TRBJ2-7	.	CASSPGGGSYEQYF	TGTGCCAGCAGCCCCGGGGGCGGGTCCTACGAGCAGTACTTC
TRBV7-2	.	TRBJ2-1	TRBD1	CASSLDPGTGFEQFF	TGTGCCAGCAGCTTAGATCCCGGGACAGGGTTTGAGCAGTTCTTC
TRBV2	medium-sized	TRBJ1-1	.	CASNKQSMNTEAFF	TGTGCCAGCAATAAACAGAGCATGAACACTGAAGCTTTCTTT
TRBV28	.	TRBJ2-5	.	CASSSTDIQQETQYF	TGTGCCAGCAGTTCTACGGACATTCAGCAAGAGACCCAGTACTTC
TRBV6-1	.	TRBJ1-5	.	CASSDWGASQPQHF	TGTGCCAGCAGTGATTGGGGGGCGAGTCAGCCCCAGCATTTT
TRBV18	.	TRBJ1-5	.	CASSPGRTSSNQPQHF	TGTGCCAGCTCACCGGGGAGGACAAGTAGCAATCAGCCCCAGCATTTT
TRBV11-2	.	TRBJ2-7	TRBD1	CASSSDRGHYEQYF	TGTGCCAGCAGCTCGGACAGGGGGCACTACGAGCAGTACTTC
TRBV6-5	.	TRBJ1-1	.	CASSYREGTEAFF	TGTGCCAGCAGCTACAGGGAGGGCACTGAAGCTTTCTTT
TRBV5-4	.	TRBJ1-1	TRBD1	CASSFGDRTEAFF	TGTGCCAGCAGCTTTGGGGACAGAACTGAAGCTTTCTTT
TRBV5-4	.	TRBJ2-2	TRBD1	CASSLPQGAVNTGELFF	TGTGCCAGCAGCTTGCCCCAGGGGGCGGTGAACACCGGGGAGCTGTTTTTT
TRBV19	.	TRBJ2-1	TRBD1	CASSLDRGSRNEQFF	TGTGCCAGTAGTCTCGACAGGGGGTCTAGGAATGAGCAGTTCTTC
TRBV27	.	TRBJ2-7	.	CASSLSGVRVEQYF	TGTGCCAGCAGTTTATCAGGGGTTCGGGTCGAGCAGTACTTC
TRBV5-1	.	TRBJ2-2	.	CASSLGTDNTGELFF	TGCGCCAGCAGCTTGGGGACAGATAACACCGGGGAGCTGTTTTTT
TRBV2	.	TRBJ2-7	.	CASSEIGSLPSGQYF	TGTGCCAGCAGTGAAATCGGCAGCTTACCTTCCGGGCAGTACTTC
TRBV5-1	few	TRBJ2-7	.	CASSSLTPTSDEQYF	TGCGCCAGCAGCAGCCTTACCCCCACAAGTGACGAGCAGTACTTC
TRBV2	.	TRBJ2-5	TRBD2	CASSQVLAGEAFGETQYF	TGTGCCAGCAGCCAAGTACTAGCGGGAGAAGCGTTTGGAGAGACCCAGTACTTC
TRBV29-1	.	TRBJ2-7	TRBD1	CSVQGARNGYEQYF	TGCAGCGTGCAGGGGGCGAGGAATGGTTACGAGCAGTACTTC
TRBV11-2	.	TRBJ2-4	.	CASSTPGARLDIQYF	TGTGCCAGCAGCACCCCGGGGGCCCGGTTGGACATTCAGTACTTC
TRBV5-6	.	TRBJ1-5	.	CASSWGPPGADQPQHF	TGTGCCAGCAGCTGGGGTCCTCCCGGTGCTGATCAGCCCCAGCATTTT
TRBV2	.	TRBJ2-1	TRBD1	CASSLRQGRDEQFF	TGTGCCAGCAGTCTTCGACAGGGAAGGGATGAGCAGTTCTTC
TRBV29-1	.	TRBJ1-2	.	CSVRTEVEANYGYTF	TGCAGCGTACGGACGGAAGTTGAAGCTAACTATGGCTACACCTTC
TRBV9	.	TRBJ2-1	.	CASSVEQRAYNEQFF	TGTGCCAGCAGCGTAGAACAGCGGGCCTACAATGAGCAGTTCTTC
TRBV5-4	.	TRBJ2-5	.	CASSLDPGEGQETQYF	TGTGCCAGCAGCTTGGATCCGGGAGAGGGGCAAGAGACCCAGTACTTC
TRBV4-1	.	TRBJ1-4	TRBD1	CASSQDTGGTNEKLFF	TGCGCCAGCAGCCAAGACACAGGGGGGACTAATGAAAAACTGTTTTTT
TRBV4-3	once	TRBJ2-3	.	CASSLGGESTDTQYF	TGCGCCAGCAGCCTCGGAGGGGAAAGCACAGATACGCAGTATTTT
TRBV4-3	.	TRBJ2-1	.	CASSQDLVDDEQFF	TGCGCCAGCAGCCAAGATCTGGTGGACGACGAGCAGTTCTTC
TRBV15	.	TRBJ1-3	TRBD1	CATSAGTGSGNTIYF	TGTGCCACCAGCGCCGGGACAGGGTCTGGAAACACCATATATTTT
TRBV7-9	few	TRBJ1-5	.	CASSLGGEAGVNQPQHF	TGTGCCAGCAGCTTAGGGGGGGAGGCAGGGGTAAATCAGCCCCAGCATTTT
TRBV11-2	.	TRBJ2-7	.	CASSLDGDSGFYEQYF	TGTGCCAGCAGCTTAGATGGAGACAGTGGTTTCTACGAGCAGTACTTC
TRBV4-1	.	TRBJ2-5	.	CASSQVPDSQETQYF	TGCGCCAGCAGCCAAGTCCCGGACTCCCAAGAGACCCAGTACTTC
TRBV4-1	.	TRBJ1-1	TRBD1	CASSRLGTGGVGVITEAFF	TGCGCCAGCAGCCGCCTTGGGACAGGGGGCGTTGGGGTAATCACTGAAGCTTTCTTT
TRBV7-9	.	TRBJ2-7	TRBD1	CASSLLVGQGGGNEQYF	TGTGCCAGCAGCCTCCTGGTGGGACAGGGAGGAGGTAACGAGCAGTACTTC
TRBV18	.	TRBJ1-5	TRBD1	CASSFDRGPRPQHF	TGTGCCAGCTCGTTCGACAGGGGGCCGAGGCCCCAGCATTTT
TRBV7-2	few	TRBJ1-2	.	CASSSMGPYGYTF	TGTGCCAGCAGCTCAATGGGCCCCTATGGCTACACCTTC
TRBV2	medium-sized	TRBJ1-2	.	CASRDSGYTF	TGTGCCAGCAGGGACAGCGGCTACACCTTC